Following are 29 T cell receptor beta chains from one sample sequenced in a study of cytomegalovirus exposure and HLA in healthy donors. Primers included in the PCR were 60 Vbeta and 13 Jbeta primers. Using immunoSEQ multiplex PCR, the repertoire was profiled, and TCRdb retains in-frame clones only, with some absent. The sample yields roughly 110,000 clones, about 70% seen once. The sample comprised PBMCs. Receptors were obtained from a woman aged 45-59 years in good health and CMV-seropositive.

This clone was picked up a small number of times. The CDR3 region is CASSLVSRGWDATNEKLFF. The CDR3 nucleotides read TGTGCCAGCAGCTTAGTTAGCAGGGGTTGGGATGCAACTAATGAAAAACTGTTTTTT. The J gene is TRBJ1-4, the V gene TRBV7-9; tentative D call: TRBD1 (6 bases). The germline CDR1 and CDR2 sequences are SEHNR and FQNEAQ (reference sequence). CDR3 length: 19 residues. Trimming shortened V by 1 base and J by 0 bases, and 18 bases separated the two germline ends.

This clone was seen only once. The chain combines TRBV5-1 with TRBJ2-1; a weak D match, TRBD1 (6 bases). V lost 4 bases and J lost 4, with 15 bases in between. The CDR3 has 15 amino acids. Germline CDR1 is SGHRS and CDR2 is YFSETQ. The DNA of the CDR3 is TGCGCCAGCAGCCGGACAGAAAGGACATACAATGAGCAGTTCTTC. Protein: CASSRTERTYNEQFF.

This rearrangement joins TRBV28 to TRBJ2-5; 7 bases match TRBD1. V gave up 6 bases and J gave up 5 bases; unmatched junction bases: 18. The CDR3 covers 17 residues. CDR1 and CDR2 (germline): MDHEN, SYDVKM. This CDR3 reads CASSRGVGAGGLETQYF. Written as DNA, the CDR3 is TGTGCCAGCAGCCGCGGTGTGGGGGCAGGGGGTCTGGAGACCCAGTACTTC.

This clone has only a few counts. This sequence joins TRBV11-1 and TRBJ1-3; 11 bases line up with TRBD1. J was trimmed by 2 bases and V by 4 bases; bases with no gene match: 1. Germline V gene sequence: CDR1 SGHAT, CDR2 FQDESV (reference sequence). The CDR3 is 15 amino acids. Here the CDR3 reads CASSSDRGPGNTIYF. The DNA for the CDR3 is TGTGCCAGCAGCTCGGACAGGGGGCCTGGAAACACCATATATTTT.

Only a few counts were recorded for this clone. V is TRBV5-1 and J is TRBJ1-2, with 7 bases that match TRBD1. Germline assignment: CDR1 SGHRS and CDR2 YFSETQ. Trimming at V came to 2 bases and at J to 0 bases, leaving 4 bases not matched to a gene. The CDR3 runs 15 residues. The CDR3 here is CASSFRQGANYGYTF. The CDR3 coding sequence is TGCGCCAGCAGCTTTCGCCAGGGGGCTAACTATGGCTACACCTTC. The variable domain in full, with the rest retrieved from reference TRBV5-1 and TRBJ1-2, is KAGVTQTPRYLIKTRGQQVTLSCSPISGHRSVSWYQQTPGQGLQFLFEYFSETQRNKGNFPGRFSGRQFSNSRSEMNVSTLELGDSALYLCASSFRQGANYGYTFGSGTRLTVV.

The rearrangement uses TRBV29-1 and TRBJ1-2; TRBD1 matches at 8 bases. Germline CDR1 SQVTM, CDR2 ANQGSEA. With V trimmed by 7 bases and J by 4 bases, 14 bases remained unmatched. The CDR3 runs to 15 residues. The CDR3 reads CSAGGSWTGTYGYTF. As DNA, the CDR3 is TGCAGCGCTGGGGGGAGTTGGACAGGGACCTATGGCTACACCTTC. Based on the CDR3 plus reference TRBV29-1 and TRBJ1-2, the full variable domain is SAVISQKPSRDICQRGTSLTIQCQVDSQVTMMFWYRQQPGQSLTLIATANQGSEATYESGFVIDKFPISRPNLTFSTLTVSNMSPEDSSIYLCSAGGSWTGTYGYTFGSGTRLTVV.

CDR3 sequence reads: CASSFSGVDYGYTF. The DNA of the CDR3 is TGTGCCAGCAGTTTTTCCGGGGTTGACTATGGCTACACCTTC. The chain combines TRBV28 with TRBJ1-2, with unresolved D. CDR1 is MDHEN, CDR2 SYDVKM, per germline. CDR3 length: 14 residues. Trimming stripped 3 bases from V and 3 bases from J, with 11 bases between.

The genes are TRBV11-2 and TRBJ1-4, with D possibly matching TRBD1 (6 bases). CDR3 size: 14 residues. Germline assignment: CDR1 SGHAT and CDR2 FQNNGV. The V and J ends lost 4 bases and 7 bases respectively, with 13 bases between them. This CDR3 reads CASSSQGSFEKLFF. In DNA, the CDR3 is TGTGCCAGCAGCTCTCAGGGGAGTTTTGAAAAACTGTTTTTT.

V usage is TRBV7-2 and J usage is TRBJ2-1; no reliable D call. This CDR3 is built from 14 residues. Trimming cost V 5 bases and J 6 bases, with 14 bases left between them. CDR1 is SGHTA, CDR2 FQGNSA, per germline. The CDR3 DNA is TGTGCCAGCAGCGACATTCCTTTCGGCAATGAGCAGTTCTTC. Its protein is CASSDIPFGNEQFF.

A single count supports this clone. The V gene is TRBV7-2, the J gene TRBJ1-3; D not resolved. The CDR3 length is 11 residues. V was trimmed by 5 bases and J by 4 bases, leaving 3 bases between them. Germline CDR1 and CDR2: SGHTA and FQGNSA. The CDR3: CASSQGNTIYF. Written as DNA, the CDR3 is TGTGCCAGCAGCCAGGGAAACACCATATATTTT. The variable domain in full, with the rest retrieved from reference TRBV7-2 and TRBJ1-3, is GAGVSQSPSNKVTEKGKDVELRCDPISGHTALYWYRQSLGQGLEFLIYFQGNSAPDKSGLPSDRFSAERTGGSVSTLTIQRTQQEDSAVYLCASSQGNTIYFGEGSWLTVV.

This clone was detected a few times. The gene calls are TRBV28 and TRBJ2-3; 9 bases are a match to TRBD2. There are 14 residues in the CDR3. CDR1 and CDR2 from the germline V gene are MDHEN and SYDVKM. Losses at the gene ends were 3 bases for V and 3 bases for J; bases not matched to a gene: 1. CDR3 protein: CASSFLAGTDTQYF. CDR3 in DNA: TGTGCCAGCAGTTTTCTAGCGGGGACAGATACGCAGTATTTT.

This chain joins TRBV19 and TRBJ2-3; a weak D match, TRBD2 (5 bases). Germline lookup yields CDR1 LNHDA and CDR2 SQIVND (reference sequence). The germline V and J ends were trimmed by 3 bases and 3 bases, with 13 bases remaining between them. The CDR3 is 15 amino acids. CDR3 in DNA: TGTGCCAGTAGTATGTCCGGGGTAGGGACAGATACGCAGTATTTT. Its translation: CASSMSGVGTDTQYF.

J is TRBJ1-1 and V is TRBV7-6; D possibly corresponds to TRBD1 (5 bases). There are 16 residues in the CDR3. V was pared by 5 bases and J by 0 bases, with 16 bases between. Germline lookup yields CDR1 SGHVS and CDR2 FNYEAQ. Here the CDR3 DNA reads TGTGCCAGCAGCCTCAAGCGTGGGGGGGTGAACACTGAAGCTTTCTTT. Amino acid sequence: CASSLKRGGVNTEAFF.

The chain employs TRBV5-1 and TRBJ1-2, with D possibly being TRBD1 (6 bases). The germline gives CDR1 SGHRS, CDR2 YFSETQ. Trimming removed 3 bases from V and 5 bases from J, with 14 bases in between. This CDR3 spans 14 amino acids. This CDR3 reads CASSSDSVIYGYTF. DNA for the CDR3: TGCGCCAGCAGCTCGGACAGTGTCATTTATGGCTACACCTTC.

CDR3 in DNA: TGTGCCAGCAGCCCCGGACAGGCAATGAACACTGAAGCTTTCTTT. Encoded protein: CASSPGQAMNTEAFF. V gene TRBV7-6 combines with J gene TRBJ1-1, with 7 bases matching TRBD1. CDR1 and CDR2 (germline): SGHVS, FNYEAQ. There are 15 residues in the CDR3. V lost 5 bases, J lost 0 bases, and 6 bases stayed unmatched.

The V and J genes are TRBV19 and TRBJ2-7; TRBD1 matches at 8 bases. Looked up from germline, CDR1 is LNHDA and CDR2 is SQIVND (reference sequence). This CDR3 is 16 amino acids long. Trimming took 2 bases from V and 6 from J; bases not matched to a gene: 12. CDR3: CASSINGQGPVGEQYF. The CDR3 DNA reads TGTGCCAGTAGTATAAATGGACAGGGCCCGGTTGGCGAGCAGTACTTC.

The chain carries TRBV5-1 and TRBJ2-5, with no clear D. Trimming pared 1 base from V and 5 bases from J, leaving 15 bases between. The germline gives CDR1 SGHRS, CDR2 YFSETQ. CDR3 length equals 15 residues. The CDR3, as DNA: TGCGCCAGCAGCTTGCTTGGTATCGTCGGGGAGACCCAGTACTTC. Residues: CASSLLGIVGETQYF.

This chain joins TRBV7-9 and TRBJ2-2; TRBD2 is a possible D gene (5 bases). Trimming took off 8 bases at V and 2 bases at J, with 18 bases between the two ends. This CDR3 region has 16 residues. In germline, CDR1 is SEHNR, CDR2 FQNEAQ (reference sequence). Written as DNA, the CDR3 is TGTGCCAGCCCCCCCAAAGGACTTGCAAACACCGGGGAGCTGTTTTTT. Translated, it gives CASPPKGLANTGELFF. The variable domain in full, completed from reference TRBV7-9 and TRBJ2-2, reads DTGVSQNPRHKITKRGQNVTFRCDPISEHNRLYWYRQTLGQGPEFLTYFQNEAQLEKSRLLSDRFSAERPKGSFSTLEIQRTEQGDSAMYLCASPPKGLANTGELFFGEGSRLTVL.

The chain combines TRBV7-2 with TRBJ2-3, with a tentative D call TRBD2 (5 bases). CDR1 SGHTA and CDR2 FQGNSA come from the germline V gene. The V end was cut by 6 bases, the J end by 3 bases, with 16 bases between. The CDR3 has 15 residues. CDR3 sequence (DNA): TGTGCCAGCAGTACGAGGGCAGGAAGGACAGATACGCAGTATTTT. Translation gives CASSTRAGRTDTQYF.

The chain employs TRBV28 and TRBJ1-2; D not certain. Germline CDR1 MDHEN, CDR2 SYDVKM. V lost 6 bases and J 4 bases, leaving 9 bases between the germline ends. The CDR3 is 12 residues long. The CDR3 DNA reads as TGTGCCAGCAGCTTACCGGTCTATGGCTACACCTTC. It is translated as CASSLPVYGYTF.

The CDR3 reads CASSRTSGRSDTQYF. The CDR3 coding sequence is TGTGCCAGCTCAAGGACTAGCGGGAGATCAGATACGCAGTATTTT. This chain connects TRBV9 to TRBJ2-3, with TRBD2 identical over 13 bases. Germline CDR1 SGDLS, CDR2 YYNGEE. Trimming cost V 7 bases and J 4 bases; bases outside gene matches: 6. The length of the CDR3 is 15 residues.

The V and J genes are TRBV18 and TRBJ1-5, with 8 bases fitting TRBD1. CDR1 is KGHSH, CDR2 LQKENI, per germline. This CDR3 comprises 18 residues. Trimming at V came to 0 bases and at J to 4 bases, leaving 11 bases not matched to a gene. This chain's CDR3 is CASSPPGNAGGLNQPQHF. CDR3 DNA sequence: TGTGCCAGCTCACCACCGGGGAATGCAGGGGGCTTGAATCAGCCCCAGCATTTT.

The V and J genes are TRBV5-5 and TRBJ1-1; TRBD1 is a possible D gene (5 bases). The CDR3 runs to 17 residues. V gave up 3 bases and J gave up 0 bases, with 18 bases separating them. Germline values: CDR1 SGHKS, CDR2 YYEKEE (reference sequence). CDR3 amino acids: CASSYRPYPTVNTEAFF. Written as DNA, the CDR3 is TGTGCCAGCAGCTATAGACCCTATCCGACAGTGAACACTGAAGCTTTCTTT.

A few counts support this clone. V and J are TRBV6-5 and TRBJ2-7; 12 bases match TRBD1. Germline V gene sequence: CDR1 MNHEY, CDR2 SVGAGI. The CDR3 runs 15 residues. V shed 4 bases, J shed 7 bases, and the junction held 8 bases outside the gene matches. The CDR3 region has the DNA TGTGCCAGCAGTTCCACCCCGGGACAGGGGGCAGAGCAGTACTTC. As protein: CASSSTPGQGAEQYF.

The genes are TRBV28 and TRBJ1-5; D gene ambiguous. Germline V gene data show CDR1 as MDHEN and CDR2 as SYDVKM. The CDR3 length is 16 residues. Trimming cost V 2 bases and J 4 bases, with 15 bases left between them. The CDR3 reads CASSLSRGVRNQPQHF. CDR3 bases: TGTGCCAGCAGTTTAAGCCGGGGTGTACGAAATCAGCCCCAGCATTTT.

J is TRBJ1-1 and V is TRBV10-3; D is possibly TRBD1 (6 bases). V was clipped by 2 bases and J by 11 bases, with 12 bases between them. The CDR3 consists of 12 residues. The germline CDR1 and CDR2 sequences are ENHRY and SYGVKD. The CDR3 DNA sequence: TGTGCCATCAGTGAGACGGAGCAGGGGGCTTTCTTT. Its translation is CAISETEQGAFF.

The V and J genes are TRBV7-2 and TRBJ2-1; 8 bases match TRBD1. Trimming removed 5 bases from V and 4 bases from J; junction bases left unmatched: 10. The CDR3 has 16 amino acids. Germline CDR1 SGHTA, CDR2 FQGNSA. CDR3 region: CASSLVGTGLYNEQFF. CDR3 sequence (DNA): TGTGCCAGCAGCCTAGTCGGGACAGGCCTTTACAATGAGCAGTTCTTC.

The gene calls are TRBV7-7 and TRBJ2-1, with D tentatively TRBD2 (6 bases). This CDR3 is 13 amino acids long. The V and J ends lost 5 bases and 10 bases respectively, with 15 bases between them. Germline-derived CDR1 and CDR2 are SSHAT and FNYEAQ (reference sequence). In DNA form, the CDR3 reads TGTGCCAGCAGCACCAGTGGAGGGCGAGAGCAGTTCTTC. Its protein product is CASSTSGGREQFF.

This chain uses TRBV9 with TRBJ1-5, with D unresolved. Germline V lookup: CDR1 SGDLS, CDR2 YYNGEE. Trimming left V 1 base short and J 5 bases short, with 13 bases between. CDR3 length: 15 amino acids. This CDR3 reads CASSVRGTPDQPQHF. CDR3 coding DNA: TGTGCCAGCAGCGTACGCGGAACACCCGATCAGCCCCAGCATTTT.